This T cell receptor (beta chain) was captured by sequencing in a study of beta chain features in type 1 diabetes. The trim removed 1 base at V and 4 bases at J, leaving 6 bases unmatched. The germline V gene has CDR1 SEHNR and CDR2 FQNEAQ (reference sequence). CDR3 length: 16 amino acids. Expressed TCRB transcripts were sequenced after all isolated RNA was converted to cDNA. Sequencing was performed with immunoSEQ multiplex PCR; in TCRdb, only in-frame clones are kept and a portion is missing. The sample has about 25,000 clones; under 70% are singletons. Sorted CD4+ subsets: naive, central memory, regulatory, stem cell-like memory (CD45RO/CCR7/CD25/CD127/CD95/CD27 panel). Sort purity for all populations was recorded as exceeding 98%. There are a few counts of this clone. Its target is not known. Study findings and constraints: Insertions were fewer and deletions more numerous at VDJ junctions in type 1 diabetes patients. A moderate, significant TCRB CDR3 shortening appeared in type 1 diabetes across four CD4+ subsets. For patients and controls alike, PCR might favor shorter templates to the same degree.

The V call is TRBV7-9, the J call TRBJ2-5, with TRBD1 matching 10 bases. The sample comprised stem cell memory CD4+ T cells from blood. This TCR was sampled from a woman between 40 and 55 years old with type 1 diabetes. The CDR3 nucleotides read TGTGCCAGCAGCTTAGGGGACAGGGGAGACGCAGAGACCCAGTACTTC. Translated, it gives CASSLGDRGDAETQYF.